This TCR beta chain derives from a study of cytomegalovirus exposure and HLA in healthy donors. With 60 Vbeta and 13 Jbeta primers, the PCR was carried out. Profiling relied on immunoSEQ multiplex PCR, and the TCRdb table lists in-frame clones only, not all of them. The data show about 140,000 clones, roughly 73% seen once. Trimming removed 1 base from V and 2 bases from J, with 13 bases in between. The CDR3 is made up of 15 amino acids. The germline CDR1 and CDR2 sequences are SGHDT and YYEEEE. General study points: As immune exposure information, only CMV serostatus was available. Later work found most CMV-associated TCR beta chains apparently HLA-restricted.

In regard to this clone: Its antigen is as yet unknown.

The TCR originated in a man between 18 and 35 years old in good health and CMV-seropositive. The sequencing input was PBMCs. V and J are TRBV5-6 and TRBJ2-7; possible D gene TRBD2, 5 bases. The DNA for the CDR3 is TGTGCCAGCAGCTTGCTAGAGGTCGGGACCTACGAGCAGTACTTC. This gives the protein CASSLLEVGTYEQYF.